Each of the 3 T cell receptor beta chains below was sequenced from the same sample in a study of neurological immune-mediated disorders. MiXCR was run by TCRdb on the 5' RACE reads, yielding one entry per CDR3 protein. The sample lists about 80,000 distinct CDR3 sequences, around 9.9% occurring once. The sequenced sample consisted of PBMCs. These receptors were collected from a man aged 45-65 years in good health.

The chain combines TRBV10-1 with TRBJ2-3, with D unresolved. This CDR3 is built from 12 residues. Germline V gene data show CDR1 as WNHNN and CDR2 as SYGVQD (reference sequence). The V end lost 3 bases, the J end lost 6 bases, and 7 bases lay between the germline ends. This CDR3 reads CASSDSWDTQYF. CDR3 DNA sequence: TGCGCCAGCAGTGATTCGTGGGATACGCAGTATTTT.

For the CDR3, the DNA is TGTGCCATCAGCCCTGACAGGGAGGGCACAGATACGCAGTATTTT. It is translated as CAISPDREGTDTQYF. This sequence joins TRBV10-3 and TRBJ2-3; D might be TRBD1 (7 bases). The CDR3 has 15 residues. The V gene lost 6 bases and the J gene lost 1 base, with 14 bases spanning the gap. Germline V gene sequence: CDR1 ENHRY, CDR2 SYGVKD.

This clonotype was detected ten times or more. The chain recombines TRBV15 with TRBJ2-2; D call uncertain. Germline CDR1 and CDR2: LNHNV and YYDKDF (reference sequence). This CDR3 region has 14 residues. With 0 bases removed from V and 7 bases from J, the gap between germline ends came to 9 bases. The CDR3 sequence is CATSRDHADGELFF. CDR3 in DNA: TGTGCCACCAGCAGAGATCATGCAGACGGGGAGCTGTTTTTT.